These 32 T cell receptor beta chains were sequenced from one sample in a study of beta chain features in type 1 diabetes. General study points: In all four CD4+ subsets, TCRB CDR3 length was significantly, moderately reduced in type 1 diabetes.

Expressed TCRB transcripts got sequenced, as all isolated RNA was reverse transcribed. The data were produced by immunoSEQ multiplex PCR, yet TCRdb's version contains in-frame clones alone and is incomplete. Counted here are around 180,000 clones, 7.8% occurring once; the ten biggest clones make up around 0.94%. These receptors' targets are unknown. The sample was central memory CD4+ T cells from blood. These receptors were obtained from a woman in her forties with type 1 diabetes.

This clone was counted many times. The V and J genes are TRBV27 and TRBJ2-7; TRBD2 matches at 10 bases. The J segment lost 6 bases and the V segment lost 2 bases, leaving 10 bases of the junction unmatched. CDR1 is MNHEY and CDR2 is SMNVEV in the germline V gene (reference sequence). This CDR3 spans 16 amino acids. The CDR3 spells CASSLLTGTSVREQYF. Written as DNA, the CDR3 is TGTGCCAGCAGTTTACTAACCGGGACTAGCGTTCGCGAGCAGTACTTC.

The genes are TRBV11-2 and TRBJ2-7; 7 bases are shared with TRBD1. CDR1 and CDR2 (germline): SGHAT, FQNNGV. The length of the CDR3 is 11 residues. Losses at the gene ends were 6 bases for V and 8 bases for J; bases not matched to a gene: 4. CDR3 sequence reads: CASSQQGKQYF. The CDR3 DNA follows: TGTGCCAGCAGTCAACAGGGGAAGCAGTACTTC.

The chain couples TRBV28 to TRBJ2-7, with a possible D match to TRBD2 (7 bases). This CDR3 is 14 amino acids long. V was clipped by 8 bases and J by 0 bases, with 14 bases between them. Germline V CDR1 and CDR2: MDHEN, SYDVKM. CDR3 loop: CASEKGGDSYEQYF. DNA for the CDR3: TGTGCCAGCGAAAAGGGGGGGGACTCCTACGAGCAGTACTTC. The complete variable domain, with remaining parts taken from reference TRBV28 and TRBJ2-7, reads DVKVTQSSRYLVKRTGEKVFLECVQDMDHENMFWYRQDPGLGLRLIYFSYDVKMKEKGDIPEGYSVSREKKERFSLILESASTNQTSMYLCASEKGGDSYEQYFGPGTRLTVT.

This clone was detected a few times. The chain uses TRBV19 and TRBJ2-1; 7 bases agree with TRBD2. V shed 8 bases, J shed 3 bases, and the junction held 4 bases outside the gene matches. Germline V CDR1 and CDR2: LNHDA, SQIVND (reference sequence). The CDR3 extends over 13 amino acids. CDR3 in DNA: TGTGCCAGTGGGGGGGGACTCTACAATGAGCAGTTCTTC. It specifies CASGGGLYNEQFF.

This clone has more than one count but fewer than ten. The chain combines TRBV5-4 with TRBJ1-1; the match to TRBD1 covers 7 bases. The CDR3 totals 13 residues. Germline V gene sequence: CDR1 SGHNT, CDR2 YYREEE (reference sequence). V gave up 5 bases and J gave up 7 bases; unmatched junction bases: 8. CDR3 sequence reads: CASRPDRHFEAFF. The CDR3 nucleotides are TGTGCCAGCAGGCCGGACAGGCACTTTGAAGCTTTCTTT.

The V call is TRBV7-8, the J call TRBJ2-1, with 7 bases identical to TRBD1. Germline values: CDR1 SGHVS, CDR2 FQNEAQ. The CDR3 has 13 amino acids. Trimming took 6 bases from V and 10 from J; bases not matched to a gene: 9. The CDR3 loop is CASRPDRVGEQFF. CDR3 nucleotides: TGTGCCAGCAGACCCGACAGGGTCGGGGAGCAGTTCTTC.

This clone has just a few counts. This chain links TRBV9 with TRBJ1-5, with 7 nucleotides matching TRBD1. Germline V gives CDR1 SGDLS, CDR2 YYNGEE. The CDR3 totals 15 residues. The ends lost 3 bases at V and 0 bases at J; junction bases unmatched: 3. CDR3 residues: CASSAGDSSNQPQHF. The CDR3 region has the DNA TGTGCCAGCAGCGCTGGGGACAGTAGCAATCAGCCCCAGCATTTT.

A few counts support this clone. CDR3 in DNA: TGTGCCAGCAGCTTAGAACTAGACGCCTACGAGCAGTACTTC. Residues: CASSLELDAYEQYF. The rearrangement uses TRBV7-8 and TRBJ2-7; the D gene is possibly TRBD2 (5 bases). Germline V gives CDR1 SGHVS, CDR2 FQNEAQ. V shed 1 base and J shed 2 bases, with 9 bases lying between them. The CDR3 spans 14 residues.

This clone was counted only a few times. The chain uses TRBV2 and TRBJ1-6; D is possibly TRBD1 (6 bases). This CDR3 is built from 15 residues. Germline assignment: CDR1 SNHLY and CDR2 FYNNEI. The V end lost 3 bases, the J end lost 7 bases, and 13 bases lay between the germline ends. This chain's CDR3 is CASSDRQVGNSPLHF. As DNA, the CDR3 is TGTGCCAGCAGTGACAGACAGGTGGGCAATTCACCCCTCCACTTT.

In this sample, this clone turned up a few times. For the CDR3, the DNA is TGTGCCAGCAGCTTAGCTGGACTAGCGGGAGTCCAGGAGACCCAGTACTTC. It translates to CASSLAGLAGVQETQYF. This chain links TRBV11-1 with TRBJ2-5; 13 nucleotides align to TRBD2. V gave up 0 bases and J gave up 5 bases; unmatched junction bases: 6. There are 17 residues in the CDR3. The V gene's germline CDR1 is SGHAT and CDR2 FQDESV (reference sequence). Full variable domain (missing parts from reference TRBV11-1 and TRBJ2-5): EAEVAQSPRYKITEKSQAVAFWCDPISGHATLYWYRQILGQGPELLVQFQDESVVDDSQLPKDRFSAERLKGVDSTLKIQPAELGDSAMYLCASSLAGLAGVQETQYFGPGTRLLVL.

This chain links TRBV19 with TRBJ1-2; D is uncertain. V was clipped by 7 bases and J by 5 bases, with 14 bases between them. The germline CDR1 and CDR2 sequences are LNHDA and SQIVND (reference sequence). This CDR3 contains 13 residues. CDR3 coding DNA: TGTGCCAGTACCGCTACGAGGACTTATGGCTACACCTTC. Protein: CASTATRTYGYTF.

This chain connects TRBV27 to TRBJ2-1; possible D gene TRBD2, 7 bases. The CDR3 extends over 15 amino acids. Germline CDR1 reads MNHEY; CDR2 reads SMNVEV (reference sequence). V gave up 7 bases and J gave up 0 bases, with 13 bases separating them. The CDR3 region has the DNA TGTGCCAGCACCTGGGGAGGGGGCTCCTACAATGAGCAGTTCTTC. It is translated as CASTWGGGSYNEQFF.

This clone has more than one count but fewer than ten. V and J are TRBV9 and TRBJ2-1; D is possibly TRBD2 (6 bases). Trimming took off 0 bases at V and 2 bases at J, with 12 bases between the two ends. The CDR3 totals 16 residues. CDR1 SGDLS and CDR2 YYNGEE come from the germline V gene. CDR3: CASSVDGGVTYNEQFF. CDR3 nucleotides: TGTGCCAGCAGCGTAGATGGCGGGGTTACCTACAATGAGCAGTTCTTC.

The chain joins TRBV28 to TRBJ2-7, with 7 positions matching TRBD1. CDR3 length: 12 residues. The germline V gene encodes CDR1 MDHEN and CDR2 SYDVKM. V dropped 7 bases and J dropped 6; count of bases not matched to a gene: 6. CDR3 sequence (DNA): TGTGCCAGCACGACAGGGAAGGGCGAGCAGTACTTC. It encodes CASTTGKGEQYF. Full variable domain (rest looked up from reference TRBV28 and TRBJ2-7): DVKVTQSSRYLVKRTGEKVFLECVQDMDHENMFWYRQDPGLGLRLIYFSYDVKMKEKGDIPEGYSVSREKKERFSLILESASTNQTSMYLCASTTGKGEQYFGPGTRLTVT.

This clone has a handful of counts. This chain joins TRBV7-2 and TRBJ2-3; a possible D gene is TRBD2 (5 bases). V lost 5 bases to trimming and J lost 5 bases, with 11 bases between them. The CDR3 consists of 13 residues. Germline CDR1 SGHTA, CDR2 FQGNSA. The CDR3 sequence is CASSTDRGDTQYF. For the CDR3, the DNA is TGTGCCAGCAGCACCGATCGGGGAGATACGCAGTATTTT.

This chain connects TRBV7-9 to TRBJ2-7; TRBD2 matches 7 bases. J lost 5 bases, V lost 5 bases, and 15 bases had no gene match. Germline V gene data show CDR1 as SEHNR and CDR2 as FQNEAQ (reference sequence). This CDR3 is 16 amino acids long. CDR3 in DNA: TGTGCCAGCAGCCCCCAATACGGGACTATTTCCCACGAGCAGTACTTC. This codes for CASSPQYGTISHEQYF.

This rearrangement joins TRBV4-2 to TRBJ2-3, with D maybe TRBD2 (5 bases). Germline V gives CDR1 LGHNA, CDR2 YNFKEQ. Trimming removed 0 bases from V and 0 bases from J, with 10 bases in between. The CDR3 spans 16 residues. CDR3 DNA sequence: TGTGCCAGCAGCCAAGATGGAGCGGATAGCACAGATACGCAGTATTTT. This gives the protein CASSQDGADSTDTQYF.

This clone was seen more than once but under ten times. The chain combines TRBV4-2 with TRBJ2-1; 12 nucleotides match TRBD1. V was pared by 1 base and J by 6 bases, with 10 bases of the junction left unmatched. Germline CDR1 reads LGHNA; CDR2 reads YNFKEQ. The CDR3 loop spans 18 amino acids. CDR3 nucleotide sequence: TGTGCCAGCAGCCAAGGGCGTTGGGGGACAGGGGGCCGCAATGAGCAGTTCTTC. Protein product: CASSQGRWGTGGRNEQFF.

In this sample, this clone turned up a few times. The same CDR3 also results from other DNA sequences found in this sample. For the CDR3, the DNA is TGTGCCAGCAGCTTAGGAGGTGAGCAGTTCTTC. Protein sequence: CASSLGGEQFF. The rearrangement joins TRBV7-3 to TRBJ2-1, with a weak D call TRBD2 (5 bases). V lost 2 bases to trimming and J lost 9 bases, with 5 bases between them. The CDR3 has 11 residues. CDR1 SGHTA and CDR2 FQGTGA come from the germline V gene.

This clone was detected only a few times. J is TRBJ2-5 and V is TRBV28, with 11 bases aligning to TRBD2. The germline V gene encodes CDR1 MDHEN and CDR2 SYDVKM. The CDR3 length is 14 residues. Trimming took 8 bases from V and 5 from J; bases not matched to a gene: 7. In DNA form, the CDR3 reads TGTGCCAGCCTAACTAGCGGGAGAGGGGAGACCCAGTACTTC. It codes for CASLTSGRGETQYF. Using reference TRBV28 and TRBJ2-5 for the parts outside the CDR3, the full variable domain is DVKVTQSSRYLVKRTGEKVFLECVQDMDHENMFWYRQDPGLGLRLIYFSYDVKMKEKGDIPEGYSVSREKKERFSLILESASTNQTSMYLCASLTSGRGETQYFGPGTRLLVL.

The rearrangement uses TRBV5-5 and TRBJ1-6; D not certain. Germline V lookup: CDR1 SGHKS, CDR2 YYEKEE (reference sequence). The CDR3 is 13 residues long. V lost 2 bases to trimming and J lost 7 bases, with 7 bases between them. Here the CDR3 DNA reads TGTGCCAGCAGCTTCCAGGAAAATTCACCCCTCCACTTT. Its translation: CASSFQENSPLHF.

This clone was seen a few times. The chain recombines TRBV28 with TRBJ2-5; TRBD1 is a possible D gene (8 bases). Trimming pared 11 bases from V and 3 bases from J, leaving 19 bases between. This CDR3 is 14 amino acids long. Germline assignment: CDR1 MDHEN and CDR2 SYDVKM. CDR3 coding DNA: TGTGCCGGACAGGGAGGGTCGGGAGAAGAGACCCAGTACTTC. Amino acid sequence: CAGQGGSGEETQYF.

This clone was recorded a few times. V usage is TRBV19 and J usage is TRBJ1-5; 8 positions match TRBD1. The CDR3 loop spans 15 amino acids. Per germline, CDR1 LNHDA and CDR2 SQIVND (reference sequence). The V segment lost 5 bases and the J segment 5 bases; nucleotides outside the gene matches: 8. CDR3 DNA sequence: TGTGCCAGTAGTCCCCTAGGACAGGGTGATCAGCCCCAGCATTTT. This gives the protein CASSPLGQGDQPQHF.

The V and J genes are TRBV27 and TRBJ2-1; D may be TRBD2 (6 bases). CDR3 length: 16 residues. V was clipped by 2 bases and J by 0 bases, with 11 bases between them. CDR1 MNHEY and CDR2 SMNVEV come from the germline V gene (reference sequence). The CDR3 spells CASSLNMGGSYNEQFF. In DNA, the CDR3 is TGTGCCAGCAGTTTAAATATGGGGGGCTCCTACAATGAGCAGTTCTTC.

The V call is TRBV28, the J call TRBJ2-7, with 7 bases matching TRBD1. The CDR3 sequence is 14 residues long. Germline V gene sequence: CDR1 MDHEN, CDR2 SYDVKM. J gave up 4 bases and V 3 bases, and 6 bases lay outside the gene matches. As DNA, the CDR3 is TGTGCCAGCAGTTTGTACAGGGGAAGATACGAGCAGTACTTC. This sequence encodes CASSLYRGRYEQYF.

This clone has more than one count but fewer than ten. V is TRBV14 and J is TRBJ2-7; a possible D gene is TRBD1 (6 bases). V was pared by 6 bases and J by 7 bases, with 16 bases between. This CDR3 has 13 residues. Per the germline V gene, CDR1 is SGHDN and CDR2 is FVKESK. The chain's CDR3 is CASSRQDRTEQYF. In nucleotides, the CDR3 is TGTGCCAGCAGTCGACAAGACAGGACAGAGCAGTACTTC.

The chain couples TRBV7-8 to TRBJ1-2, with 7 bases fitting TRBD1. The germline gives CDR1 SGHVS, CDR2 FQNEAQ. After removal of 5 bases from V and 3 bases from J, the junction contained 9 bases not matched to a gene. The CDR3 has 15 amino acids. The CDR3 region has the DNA TGTGCCAGCAGCCCGACCCGGGACAGCTACTATGGCTACACCTTC. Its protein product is CASSPTRDSYYGYTF.

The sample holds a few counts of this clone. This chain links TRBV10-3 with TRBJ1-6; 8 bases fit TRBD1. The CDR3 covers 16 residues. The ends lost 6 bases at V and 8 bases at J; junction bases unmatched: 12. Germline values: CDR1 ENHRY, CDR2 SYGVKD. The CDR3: CAIRQTGTGPDSPLHF. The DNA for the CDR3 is TGTGCCATCAGGCAGACCGGGACAGGCCCGGATTCACCCCTCCACTTT.

CDR3 bases: TGTGCCAGCAGCTTAGGAACAGGGCGCGAGCAGTACTTC. It encodes CASSLGTGREQYF. The chain links TRBV7-9 to TRBJ2-7; TRBD1 is a possible D gene (6 bases). Germline V gene sequence: CDR1 SEHNR, CDR2 FQNEAQ (reference sequence). V gave up 1 base and J gave up 6 bases, with 10 bases separating them. The CDR3 is made up of 13 amino acids.

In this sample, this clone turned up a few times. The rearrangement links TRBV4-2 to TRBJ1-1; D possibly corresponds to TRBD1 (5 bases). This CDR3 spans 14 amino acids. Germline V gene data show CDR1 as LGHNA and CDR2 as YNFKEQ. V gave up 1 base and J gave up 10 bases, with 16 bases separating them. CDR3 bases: TGTGCCAGCAGCCAAGTCAACCGCGGACATGGAGCTTTCTTT. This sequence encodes CASSQVNRGHGAFF.

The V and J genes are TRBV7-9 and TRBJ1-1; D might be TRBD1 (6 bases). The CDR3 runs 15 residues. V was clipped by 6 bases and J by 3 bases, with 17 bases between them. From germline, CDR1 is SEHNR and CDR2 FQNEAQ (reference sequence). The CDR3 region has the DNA TGTGCCAGCAGTAAACAGGGTTTCGGGGACACTGAAGCTTTCTTT. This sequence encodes CASSKQGFGDTEAFF.

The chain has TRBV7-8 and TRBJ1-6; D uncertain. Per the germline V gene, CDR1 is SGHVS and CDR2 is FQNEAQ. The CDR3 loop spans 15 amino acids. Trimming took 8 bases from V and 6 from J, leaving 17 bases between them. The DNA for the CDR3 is TGTGCCAGCCGCGGCACGGCGGATCCTAATTCACCCCTCCACTTT. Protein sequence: CASRGTADPNSPLHF. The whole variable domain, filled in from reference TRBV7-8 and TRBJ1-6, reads GAGVSQSPRYKVAKRGQDVALRCDPISGHVSLFWYQQALGQGPEFLTYFQNEAQLDKSGLPSDRFFAERPEGSVSTLKIQRTQQEDSAVYLCASRGTADPNSPLHFGNGTRLTVT.